The clone carrying this T cell receptor (beta chain) appeared a few times. Its target is unknown. The data belong to a study of T cells after yellow fever vaccination. MiXCR, applied by TCRdb to the 5' RACE reads, yields one record per CDR3 protein. The table has 280,000 or so distinct CDR3 sequences, around 8.6% seen once. The J segment lost 6 bases and the V segment lost 10 bases, leaving 14 bases of the junction unmatched. This CDR3 region has 17 residues. Germline loops: CDR1 MDHEN, CDR2 SYDVKM. Whole-study findings and limits: Subsequent to the booster, the majority of primary-vaccination clones reappeared (around 96% CD4, about 90% CD8).

The chain has TRBV28 and TRBJ2-1; 14 nucleotides agree with TRBD2. The sequencing used CD4+ T cells sorted from PBMCs, collected 5 days after the yellow fever booster vaccination. This TCR was sampled from a man younger than 35 who received the YFV17D yellow fever vaccine. CDR3 nucleotides: TGTGCCAACACGGGACTAGCGGGGGAATTAGTGGGCAATGAGCAGTTCTTC. The encoded protein is CANTGLAGELVGNEQFF.